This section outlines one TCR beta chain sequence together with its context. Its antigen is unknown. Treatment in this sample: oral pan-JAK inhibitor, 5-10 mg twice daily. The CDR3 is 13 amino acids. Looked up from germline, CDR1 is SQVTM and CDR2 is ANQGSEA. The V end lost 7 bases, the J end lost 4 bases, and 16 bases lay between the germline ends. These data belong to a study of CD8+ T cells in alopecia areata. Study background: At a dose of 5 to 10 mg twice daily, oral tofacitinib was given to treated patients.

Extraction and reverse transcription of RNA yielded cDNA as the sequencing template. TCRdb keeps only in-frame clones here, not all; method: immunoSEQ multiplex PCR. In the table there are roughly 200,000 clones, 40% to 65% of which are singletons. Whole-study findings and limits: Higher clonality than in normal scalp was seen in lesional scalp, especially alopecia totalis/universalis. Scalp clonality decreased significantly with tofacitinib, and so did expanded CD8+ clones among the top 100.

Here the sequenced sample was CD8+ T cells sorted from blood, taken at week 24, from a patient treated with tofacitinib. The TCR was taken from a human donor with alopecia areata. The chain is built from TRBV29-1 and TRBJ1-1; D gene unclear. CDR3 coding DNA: TGCAGCGCCGAGCCGTTGAGTACCACTGAAGCTTTCTTT. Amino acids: CSAEPLSTTEAFF.